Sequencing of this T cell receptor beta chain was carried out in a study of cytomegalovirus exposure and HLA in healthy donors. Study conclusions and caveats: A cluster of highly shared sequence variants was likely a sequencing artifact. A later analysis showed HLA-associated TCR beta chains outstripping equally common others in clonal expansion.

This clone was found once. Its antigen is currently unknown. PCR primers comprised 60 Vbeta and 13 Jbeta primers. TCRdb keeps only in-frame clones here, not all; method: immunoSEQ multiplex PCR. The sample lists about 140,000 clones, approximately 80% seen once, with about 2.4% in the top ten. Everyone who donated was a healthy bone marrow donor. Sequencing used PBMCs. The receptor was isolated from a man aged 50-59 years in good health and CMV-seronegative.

The CDR3 DNA is TGTGCCAGCAGCTTGGCCGGTCAGGAAGCCAGGTATGGCTACACCTTC. Translated, it gives CASSLAGQEARYGYTF. The chain couples TRBV5-5 to TRBJ1-2; D is uncertain. The length of the CDR3 is 16 residues. The ends were cut back, 0 bases at V and 5 bases at J, with 17 bases in the middle. Germline V gives CDR1 SGHKS, CDR2 YYEKEE (reference sequence).